A selection of T cell receptor beta chains follows, all from one sample in a study of beta chain features in type 1 diabetes. The protocol was immunoSEQ multiplex PCR, while the TCRdb copy is restricted to in-frame clones and leaves out a portion. This table holds about 400,000 clones, around 12% found once. The sequenced material came from naive CD4+ T cells from blood. These receptors were taken from a man aged 18-30 years in good health. The conserved cysteine and the conserved F or W are not part of the CDR3 here. Each record gives: CDR3 protein, V gene, J gene, CDR3 length.

ASSFREGELF,TRBV5-4,TRBJ2-2,10
SVAQPGQGLEKLF,TRBV29-1,TRBJ1-4,13
AWSVGQSNEKLF,TRBV30,TRBJ1-4,12
ASSQGADYGYT,TRBV14,TRBJ1-2,11
ASSDRSGGLPNEQF,TRBV2,TRBJ2-1,14
ASDDRVGTEAF,TRBV7-9,TRBJ1-1,11
ASSSAVSTDTQY,TRBV6-6,TRBJ2-3,12
ASGQGNYGYT,TRBV12-5,TRBJ1-2,10
ASSLVNHGYT,TRBV7-2,TRBJ1-2,10
ASSFWLADTNEQF,TRBV5-4,TRBJ2-1,13
ASTLDRDYGTQY,TRBV6-5,TRBJ2-5,12
ASSLIQGANIQY,TRBV7-9,TRBJ2-4,12